This T cell receptor beta chain was profiled in a study of blood T cell repertoires in COVID-19. Original data processing: Amplifying reference gene primers gave estimates of nucleated cell counts. Assay used: immunoSEQ multiplex PCR; TCRdb lists only in-frame clones, some missing. The V and J calls and clone size were taken over from that table, and D and trimming were inferred from the DNA. The sample holds under 300,000 clones; about 85% are singletons and the top ten take less than 4%. The CDR3 loop spans 11 amino acids. The germline V gene encodes CDR1 SGHAT and CDR2 FQNNGV. Trimming took off 4 bases at V and 3 bases at J, with 4 bases between the two ends.

Material for sequencing was peripheral blood. The rearrangement joins TRBV11-2 to TRBJ2-7; D remains ambiguous. The receptor comes from a man aged 18 to 29 with active or convalescent COVID-19. The CDR3 region is CASSWSYEQYF. The CDR3 DNA reads TGTGCCAGCAGCTGGAGCTACGAGCAGTACTTC.